This T cell receptor beta chain was identified during a study of T cell responses to AZD1222 COVID-19 vaccine (dated by TCRdb to about 2021). Study-wide context: A total of approximately 240 trial participants underwent TCR sequencing, of whom under 220 had received two doses of AZD1222 and about 25 had received two doses of the MenACWY control vaccine. Trial participants were enrolled by age into subgroups of 18-55, 56-69 and 70-plus years, and 148, 28 and 57 TCR-sequenced participants, respectively, were included in these subgroups. Results the study describes overall, beyond this receptor: The whole spike protein was spanned by vaccine-associated CD4 TCRs, and dominant responses were seen in regions 160-218 and 743-854. Conclusions about previously exposed vaccinees are limited, since just five or six AZD1222 recipients were seropositive for SARS-CoV-2 at baseline. In the small 56-69-year group, the increase in depth fell short of significance, most likely because of low power. No day 14 peak-response samples were available, so repertoires were characterized only after the peak T cell response. Most participants were white British and females outnumbered males, and the authors suggested that clonal diversity may have been underestimated. Spike-specific TCR breadth and depth rose significantly after two AZD1222 doses compared with day 0 and with MenACWY recipients. Epitopes outside the regions mutated in the B.1.351 and B.1.1.7 variants were reportedly recognized by nearly half of the unique spike-specific TCRs.

On this clone: What this receptor recognizes is not known. No base quality information exists; no much larger clone differs at one position.

The CDR3 covers 14 residues, taking in both the cysteine and the phenylalanine. The DNA shown is the 42-base CDR3, in frame from base 1. From a lookup of the germline V gene, CDR1 and CDR2 are SNHLY and FYNNEI. V and J are truncated by 6 bases and 0 bases respectively, leaving an intervening sequence of 9 bases. The CDR3 regions of human TCRbeta chains were analyzed by immunosequencing. In the source study's methods: Repertoire TCRs were matched against a reference library of SARS-CoV-2-specific TCRs generated with the MIRA antigen-specificity platform. Breadth was defined as the fraction of unique TCRs that were SARS-CoV-2-associated. Depth was defined as the fraction of total T cells that were SARS-CoV-2-associated. Using the MIRA data, each spike-specific TCR was assigned both to the spike region to which the TCR was reactive and to a CD4 or CD8 class. Log10-transformed breadth and depth values were compared by one-way ANOVA with Sidak's multiple comparisons tests. TCRdb re-hosts the immuneACCESS table, in-frame sequences only. Its copies lack some clones; in the studies checked, an unresolved V gene accounts for under half of them, and the cause for the rest is not known. V, J and clone size derive from that table, while D and trimming were established from the DNA sequence. In this sample the table shows tens of thousands of clones, around 88% of which occur a single time. The ten largest clones capture less than 8.5% of the sample.

Per the publication, the time point label means: about 28 days (+/-7) after the second vaccine dose. AZD1222 recipients with second doses at about 4 weeks or about 12 weeks were pooled, because spike-specific TCR depth and breadth did not differ between schedules. Vaccinee samples came from UK trials COV001 and COV002, including a single-blind randomized controlled phase 2/3 trial of AZD1222 (ChAdOx1 nCoV-19) in healthy adults. For TCRbeta chain sequencing, PBMC samples were collected from trial participants at day 0 and at day 28 after the second dose. The specimen was peripheral blood, collected 28 days after the second AZD1222 dose. This receptor was obtained from an adult who received the AZD1222 COVID-19 vaccine. The chain was built from TRBV2 and TRBJ1-3; there is no confident call for the D gene. The CDR3 region reads CASRAESSGNTIYF. The DNA reads as follows: TGTGCCAGCAGGGCAGAAAGCTCTGGAAACACCATATATTTT.